This record covers a single TCR beta chain. No antigen is known for it. The data were obtained in a study of monozygotic twins with inflammatory bowel disease. The study's findings and limits: Diversity of TCRbeta measured by inverse Simpson was lower in IBD patients than in healthy co-twins. Patient repertoires may carry noise from differing immunosuppressive treatments.

After re-calling the 5' RACE reads, TCRdb lists one entry per CDR3 protein, DNA absent. Here the sample table reports approximately 400,000 distinct CDR3 sequences. The specimen was blood. This sequence was found in a human donor with ulcerative colitis or Crohn's disease, or a healthy co-twin of an affected twin (not recorded which).

CDR3 region: CASSYGRRQETQYF. The chain carries TRBV6-5 and TRBJ2-5. The CDR3 sequence is 14 residues long. The germline V gene has CDR1 MNHEY and CDR2 SVGAGI.